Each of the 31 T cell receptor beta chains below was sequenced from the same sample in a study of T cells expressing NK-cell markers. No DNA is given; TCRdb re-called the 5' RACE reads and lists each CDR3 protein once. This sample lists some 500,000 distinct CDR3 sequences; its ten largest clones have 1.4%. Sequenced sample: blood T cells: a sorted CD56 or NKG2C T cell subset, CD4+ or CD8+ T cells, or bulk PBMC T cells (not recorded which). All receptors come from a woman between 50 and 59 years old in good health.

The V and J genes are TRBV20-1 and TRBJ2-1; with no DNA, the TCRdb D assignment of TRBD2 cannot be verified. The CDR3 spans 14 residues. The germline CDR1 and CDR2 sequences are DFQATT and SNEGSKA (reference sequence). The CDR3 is CSASRGGPYNEQFF.

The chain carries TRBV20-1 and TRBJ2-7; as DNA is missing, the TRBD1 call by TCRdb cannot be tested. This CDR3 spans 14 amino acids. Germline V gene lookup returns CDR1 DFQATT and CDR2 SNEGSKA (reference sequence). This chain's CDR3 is CSAAKTGNPYEQYF.

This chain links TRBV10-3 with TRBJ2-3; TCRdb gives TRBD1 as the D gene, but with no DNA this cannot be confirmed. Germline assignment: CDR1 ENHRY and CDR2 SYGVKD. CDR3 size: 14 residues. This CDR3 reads CAISGRGILDTQYF.

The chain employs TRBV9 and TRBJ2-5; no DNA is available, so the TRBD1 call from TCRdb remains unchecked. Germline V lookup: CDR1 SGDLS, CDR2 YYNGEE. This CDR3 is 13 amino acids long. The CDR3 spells CASSVGGIQTQYF. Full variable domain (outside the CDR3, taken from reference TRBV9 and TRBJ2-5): DSGVTQTPKHLITATGQRVTLRCSPRSGDLSVYWYQQSLDQGLQFLIQYYNGEERAKGNILERFSAQQFPDLHSELNLSSLELGDSALYFCASSVGGIQTQYFGPGTRLLVL.

The CDR3: CASSVFPGTYGYTF. The V call is TRBV2, the J call TRBJ1-2; the D gene TCRdb calls, TRBD1, cannot be checked with no DNA. Germline V gene data show CDR1 as SNHLY and CDR2 as FYNNEI. The CDR3 is 14 residues long.

The CDR3 reads CSVGRDSKTQYF. The gene calls are TRBV29-1 and TRBJ2-5; there is no DNA to check the TCRdb D call of TRBD1. The CDR3 totals 12 residues. CDR1 and CDR2 (germline): SQVTM, ANQGSEA.

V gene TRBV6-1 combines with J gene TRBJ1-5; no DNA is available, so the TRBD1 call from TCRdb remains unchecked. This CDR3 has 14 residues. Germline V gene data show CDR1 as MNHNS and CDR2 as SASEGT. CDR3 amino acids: CASSEARGRQPQHF.

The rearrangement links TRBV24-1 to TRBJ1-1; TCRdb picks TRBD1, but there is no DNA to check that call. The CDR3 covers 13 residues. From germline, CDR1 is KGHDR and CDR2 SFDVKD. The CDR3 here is CATQGASGTEAFF.

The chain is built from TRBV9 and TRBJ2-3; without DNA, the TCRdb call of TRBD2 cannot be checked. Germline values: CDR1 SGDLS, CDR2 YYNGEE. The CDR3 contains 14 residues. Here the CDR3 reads CASTRTSIPDTQYF.

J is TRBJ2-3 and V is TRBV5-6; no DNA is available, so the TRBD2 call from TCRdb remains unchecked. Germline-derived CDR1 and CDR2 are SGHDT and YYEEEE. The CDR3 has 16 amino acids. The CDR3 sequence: CASRQGLAGGGDTQYF.

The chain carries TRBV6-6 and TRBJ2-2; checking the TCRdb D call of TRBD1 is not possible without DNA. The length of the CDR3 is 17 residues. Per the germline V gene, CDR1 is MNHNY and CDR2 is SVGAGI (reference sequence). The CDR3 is CASSYPPWDTNTGELFF.

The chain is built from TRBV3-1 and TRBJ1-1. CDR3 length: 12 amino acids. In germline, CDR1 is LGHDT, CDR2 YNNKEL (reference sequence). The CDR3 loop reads CASSQVPDEAFF. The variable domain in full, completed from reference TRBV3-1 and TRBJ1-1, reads DTAVSQTPKYLVTQMGNDKSIKCEQNLGHDTMYWYKQDSKKFLKIMFSYNNKELIINETVPNRFSPKSPDKAHLNLHINSLELGDSAVYFCASSQVPDEAFFGQGTRLTVV.

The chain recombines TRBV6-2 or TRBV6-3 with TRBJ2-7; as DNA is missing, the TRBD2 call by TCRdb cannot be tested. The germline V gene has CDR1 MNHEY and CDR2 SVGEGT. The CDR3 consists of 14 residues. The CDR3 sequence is CASSYKLAPYEQYF.

This CDR3 reads CASSLPPPDSGANVLTF. This chain joins TRBV5-1 and TRBJ2-6. Germline lookup yields CDR1 SGHRS and CDR2 YFSETQ. The CDR3 consists of 17 residues.

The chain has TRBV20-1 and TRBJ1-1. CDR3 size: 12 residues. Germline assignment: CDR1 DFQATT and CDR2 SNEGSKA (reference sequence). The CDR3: CSEPEGTEEAFF.

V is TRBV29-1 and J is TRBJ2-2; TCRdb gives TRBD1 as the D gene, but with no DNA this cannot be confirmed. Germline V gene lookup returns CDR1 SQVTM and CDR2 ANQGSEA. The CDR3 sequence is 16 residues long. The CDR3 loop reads CSVESRDRANTGELFF.

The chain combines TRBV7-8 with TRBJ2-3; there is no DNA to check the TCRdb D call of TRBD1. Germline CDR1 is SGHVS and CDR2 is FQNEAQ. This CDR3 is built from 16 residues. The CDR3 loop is CASSRGLPGSTDTQYF.

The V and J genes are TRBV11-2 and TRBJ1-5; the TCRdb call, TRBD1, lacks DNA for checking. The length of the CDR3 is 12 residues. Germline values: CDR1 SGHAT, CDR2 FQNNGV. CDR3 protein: CASSRGQSPQHF.

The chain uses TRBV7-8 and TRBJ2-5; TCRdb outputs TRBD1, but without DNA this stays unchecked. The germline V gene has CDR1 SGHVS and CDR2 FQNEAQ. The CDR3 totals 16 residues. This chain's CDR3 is CASSLAATPGQETQYF.

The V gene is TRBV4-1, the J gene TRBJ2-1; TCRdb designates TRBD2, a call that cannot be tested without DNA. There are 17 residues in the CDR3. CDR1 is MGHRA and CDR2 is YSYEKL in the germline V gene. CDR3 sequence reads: CASSQDRSSGYPDEQFF.

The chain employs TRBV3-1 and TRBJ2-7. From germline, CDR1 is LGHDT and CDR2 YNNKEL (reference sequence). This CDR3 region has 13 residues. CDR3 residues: CASSQVGASEQYF.

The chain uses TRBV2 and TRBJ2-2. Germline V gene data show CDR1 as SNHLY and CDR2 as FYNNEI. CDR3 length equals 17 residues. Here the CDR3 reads CASSEGRGVSNTGELFF.

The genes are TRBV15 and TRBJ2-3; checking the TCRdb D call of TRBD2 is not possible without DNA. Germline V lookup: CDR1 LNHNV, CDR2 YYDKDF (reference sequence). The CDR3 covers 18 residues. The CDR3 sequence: CATSRERTSGRFGDTQYF.

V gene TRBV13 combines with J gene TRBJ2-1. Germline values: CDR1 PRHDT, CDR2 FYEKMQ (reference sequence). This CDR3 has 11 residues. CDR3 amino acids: CASSLEAVQFF.

CDR3 region: CASSFNTGPPGTEAFF. The chain has TRBV12-3 or TRBV12-4 and TRBJ1-1; with no DNA, the TCRdb D assignment of TRBD1 cannot be verified. The CDR3 extends over 16 amino acids.

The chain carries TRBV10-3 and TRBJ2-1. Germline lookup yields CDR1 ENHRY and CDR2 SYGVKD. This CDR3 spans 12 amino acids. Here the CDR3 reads CAISDLTRRQFF.

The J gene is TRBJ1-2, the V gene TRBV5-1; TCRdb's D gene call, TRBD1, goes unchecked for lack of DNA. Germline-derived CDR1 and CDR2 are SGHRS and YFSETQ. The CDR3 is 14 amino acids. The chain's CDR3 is CASSLEGDLYGYTF.

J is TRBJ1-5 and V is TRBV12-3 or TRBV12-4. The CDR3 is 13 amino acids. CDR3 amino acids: CASTGGDIQPQHF.

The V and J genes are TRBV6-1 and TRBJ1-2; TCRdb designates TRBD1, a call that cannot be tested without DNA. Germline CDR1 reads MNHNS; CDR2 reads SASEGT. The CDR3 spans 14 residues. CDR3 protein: CASSELAGVRGYTF.

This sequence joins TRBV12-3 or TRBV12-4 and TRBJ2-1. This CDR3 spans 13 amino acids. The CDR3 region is CASTDGSYNEQFF.

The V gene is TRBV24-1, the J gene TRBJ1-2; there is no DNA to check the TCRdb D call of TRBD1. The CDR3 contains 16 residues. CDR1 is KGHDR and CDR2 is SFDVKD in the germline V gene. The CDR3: CATSGSGQHSNYGYTF.